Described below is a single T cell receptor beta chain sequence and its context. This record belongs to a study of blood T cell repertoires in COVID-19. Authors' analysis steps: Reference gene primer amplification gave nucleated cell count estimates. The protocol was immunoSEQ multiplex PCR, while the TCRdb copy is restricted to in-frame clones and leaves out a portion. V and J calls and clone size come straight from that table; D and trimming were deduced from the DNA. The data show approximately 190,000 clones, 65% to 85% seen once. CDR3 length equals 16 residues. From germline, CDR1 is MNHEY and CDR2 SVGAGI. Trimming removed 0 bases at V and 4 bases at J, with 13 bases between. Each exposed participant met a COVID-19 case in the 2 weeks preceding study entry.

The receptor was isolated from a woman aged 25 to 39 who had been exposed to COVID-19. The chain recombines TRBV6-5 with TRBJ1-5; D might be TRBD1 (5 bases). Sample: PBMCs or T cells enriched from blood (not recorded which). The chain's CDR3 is CASSYSGTGGNQPQHF. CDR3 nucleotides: TGTGCCAGCAGTTACTCTGGGACTGGTGGAAATCAGCCCCAGCATTTT.